The T cell receptor beta chain under discussion was sequenced for a study of T cell responses to AZD1222 COVID-19 vaccine. Study observations and caveats: Clonal diversity was possibly underestimated, and the donors were mostly white British, with more females. Two doses of AZD1222 preceded a rise in Spike-specific TCR breadth and depth.

The table came from immunoSEQ multiplex PCR; TCRdb's copy has only in-frame clones and leaves some out. This table has about 110,000 clones, about 90% appearing once. CDR1 is SNHLY, CDR2 FYNNEI, per germline. Trimming stripped 2 bases from V and 7 bases from J, with 9 bases between. The CDR3 runs 14 residues. Comment on this clone: The antigen is not known.

J is TRBJ1-6 and V is TRBV2; possible D gene TRBD1, 6 bases. The specimen was peripheral blood, collected on day 0 of AZD1222 vaccination. The sequence was collected from an adult in good health. The CDR3 DNA follows: TGTGCCAGCAGTGAACACAGGGAGAATTCACCCCTCCACTTT. It is translated as CASSEHRENSPLHF.